The sequence of this T cell receptor beta chain was determined in a study of beta chain features in type 1 diabetes. Study observations and caveats: In cDNA sequencing, cells with high TCR expression could be over-represented. VDJ junctions sequenced from type 1 diabetes patients showed fewer insertions and more deletions.

What was sequenced were expressed TCRB transcripts, since all of the isolated RNA had been reverse transcribed. Data came from immunoSEQ multiplex PCR; TCRdb stores just in-frame clones and leaves some out. The table includes 300,000 to 450,000 clones, approximately 12% detected once. Trimming took off 0 bases at V and 4 bases at J, with 6 bases between the two ends. The CDR3 consists of 12 residues. The germline V gene has CDR1 GTSNPN and CDR2 SVGIG (reference sequence). A remark on this clone: Its target is unknown.

Using CD45RO/CCR7/CD25/CD127/CD95/CD27, CD4+ naive, central memory, regulatory and stem cell-like memory cells were sorted. The clonotype comes from a man aged 18 to 35 in good health. The chain carries TRBV30 and TRBJ1-1; D is uncertain. Specimen: naive CD4+ T cells from blood. The CDR3 spells CAWSVLTTEAFF. The CDR3 nucleotides are TGTGCCTGGAGTGTACTAACCACTGAAGCTTTCTTT.